Included here is one T cell receptor (beta chain) sequence, with context. The data were taken from a study of PD-L1 blockade in urothelial cancer. Study as a whole: Investigators checked blood 3 weeks (second dose) and 6 weeks after treatment start.

TCRdb keeps only in-frame clones here, not all; method: immunoSEQ multiplex PCR. Of 85,000 to 90,000 clones listed, 90% are singletons. A total of 1 to 8 samples per patient were collected pretreatment and on-treatment. Germline V gives CDR1 SGHNT, CDR2 YYREEE (reference sequence). With 4 bases removed from V and 5 bases from J, the gap between germline ends came to 9 bases. The CDR3 loop spans 13 amino acids. Sequenced material: PBMCs, taken around atezolizumab (anti-PD-L1) treatment. The source of this sequence is a man aged 55-75 years with urothelial cancer. V and J are TRBV5-4 and TRBJ2-2; perhaps TRBD2 as D (6 bases). The CDR3, as DNA: TGTGCCAGCAGCACGACTAGTACCGGGGAGCTGTTTTTT. Amino acid sequence: CASSTTSTGELFF. The full variable domain, in which reference TRBV5-4 and TRBJ2-2 provide the parts outside the CDR3, is ETGVTQSPTHLIKTRGQQVTLRCSSQSGHNTVSWYQQALGQGPQFIFQYYREEENGRGNFPPRFSGLQFPNYSSELNVNALELDDSALYLCASSTTSTGELFFGEGSRLTVL.